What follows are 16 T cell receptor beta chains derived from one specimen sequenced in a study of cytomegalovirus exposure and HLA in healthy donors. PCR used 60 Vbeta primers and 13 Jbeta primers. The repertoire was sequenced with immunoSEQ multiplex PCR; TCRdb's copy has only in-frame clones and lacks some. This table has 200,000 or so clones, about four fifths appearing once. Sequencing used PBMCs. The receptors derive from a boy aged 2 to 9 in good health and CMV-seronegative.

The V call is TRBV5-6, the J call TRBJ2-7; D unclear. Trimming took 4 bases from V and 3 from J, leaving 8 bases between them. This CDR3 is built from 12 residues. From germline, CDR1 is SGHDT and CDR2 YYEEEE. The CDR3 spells CASSARSYEQYF. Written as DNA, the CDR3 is TGTGCCAGCAGCGCCCGGAGCTACGAGCAGTACTTC.

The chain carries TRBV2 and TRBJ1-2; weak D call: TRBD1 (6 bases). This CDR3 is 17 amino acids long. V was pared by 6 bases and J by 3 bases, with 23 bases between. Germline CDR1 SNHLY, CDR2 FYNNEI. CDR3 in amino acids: CASRSTGTTALHYGYTF. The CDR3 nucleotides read TGTGCCAGCAGATCTACCGGGACAACGGCCCTACACTATGGCTACACCTTC.

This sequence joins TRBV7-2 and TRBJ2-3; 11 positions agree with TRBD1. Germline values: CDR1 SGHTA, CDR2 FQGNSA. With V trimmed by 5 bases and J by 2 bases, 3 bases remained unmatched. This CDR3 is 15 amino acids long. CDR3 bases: TGTGCCAGCAGCACGGACAGGGGGCACACAGATACGCAGTATTTT. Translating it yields CASSTDRGHTDTQYF.

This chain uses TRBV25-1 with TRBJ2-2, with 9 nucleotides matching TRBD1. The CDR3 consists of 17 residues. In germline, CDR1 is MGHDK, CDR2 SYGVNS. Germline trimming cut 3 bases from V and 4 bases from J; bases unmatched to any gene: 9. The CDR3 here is CASSELGDREATGELFF. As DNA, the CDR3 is TGTGCCAGCAGTGAGTTGGGGGACAGGGAGGCCACCGGGGAGCTGTTTTTT.

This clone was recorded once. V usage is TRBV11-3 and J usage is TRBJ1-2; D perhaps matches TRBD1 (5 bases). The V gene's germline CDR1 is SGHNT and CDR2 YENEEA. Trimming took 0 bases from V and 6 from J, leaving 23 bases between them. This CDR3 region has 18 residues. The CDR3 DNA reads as TGTGCCAGCAGCTTAGATCGGGCTCCTCAGGGTTGGGCAGATGGCTACACCTTC. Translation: CASSLDRAPQGWADGYTF.

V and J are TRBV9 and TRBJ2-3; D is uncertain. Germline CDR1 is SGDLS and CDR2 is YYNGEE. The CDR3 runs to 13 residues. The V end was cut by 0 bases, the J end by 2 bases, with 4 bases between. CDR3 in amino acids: CASSVAFTDTQYF. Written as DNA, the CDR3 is TGTGCCAGCAGCGTAGCTTTCACAGATACGCAGTATTTT.

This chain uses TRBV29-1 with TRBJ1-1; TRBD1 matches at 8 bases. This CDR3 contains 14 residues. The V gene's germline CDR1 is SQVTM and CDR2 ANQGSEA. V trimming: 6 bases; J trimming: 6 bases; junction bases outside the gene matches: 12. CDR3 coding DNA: TGCAGCGTGTCCGGGACAGGCCTTGGGCCTGAAGCTTTCTTT. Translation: CSVSGTGLGPEAFF.

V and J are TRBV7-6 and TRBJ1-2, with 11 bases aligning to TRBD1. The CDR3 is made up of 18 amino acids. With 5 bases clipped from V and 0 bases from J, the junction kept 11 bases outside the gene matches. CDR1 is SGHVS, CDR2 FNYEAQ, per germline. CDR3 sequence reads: CASSPRTGGRVANYGYTF. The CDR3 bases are TGTGCCAGCAGCCCCCGGACAGGGGGCAGGGTAGCTAACTATGGCTACACCTTC.

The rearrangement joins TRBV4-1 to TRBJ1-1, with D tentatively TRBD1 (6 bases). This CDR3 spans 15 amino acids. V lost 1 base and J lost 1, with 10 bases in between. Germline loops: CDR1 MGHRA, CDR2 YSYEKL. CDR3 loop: CASSQGPGQNTEAFF. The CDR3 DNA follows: TGCGCCAGCAGCCAAGGTCCGGGACAGAACACTGAAGCTTTCTTT.

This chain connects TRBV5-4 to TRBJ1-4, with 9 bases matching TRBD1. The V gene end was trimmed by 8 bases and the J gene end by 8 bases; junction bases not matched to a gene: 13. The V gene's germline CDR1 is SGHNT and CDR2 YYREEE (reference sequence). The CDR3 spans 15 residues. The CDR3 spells CASPKRQGVEEKLFF. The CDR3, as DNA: TGTGCCAGTCCGAAACGACAGGGGGTTGAGGAAAAACTGTTTTTT.

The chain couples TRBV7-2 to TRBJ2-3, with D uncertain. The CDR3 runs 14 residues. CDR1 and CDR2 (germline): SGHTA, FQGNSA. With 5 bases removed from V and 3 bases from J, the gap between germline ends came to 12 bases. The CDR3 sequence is CASSASWATDTQYF. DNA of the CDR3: TGTGCCAGCAGCGCCAGCTGGGCGACAGATACGCAGTATTTT.

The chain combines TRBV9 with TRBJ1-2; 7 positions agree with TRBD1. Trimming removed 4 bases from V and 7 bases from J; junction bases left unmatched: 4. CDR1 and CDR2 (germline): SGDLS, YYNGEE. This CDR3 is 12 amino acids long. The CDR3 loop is CASSLNRGGYTF. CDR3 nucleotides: TGTGCCAGCAGCCTCAACAGGGGTGGCTACACCTTC.

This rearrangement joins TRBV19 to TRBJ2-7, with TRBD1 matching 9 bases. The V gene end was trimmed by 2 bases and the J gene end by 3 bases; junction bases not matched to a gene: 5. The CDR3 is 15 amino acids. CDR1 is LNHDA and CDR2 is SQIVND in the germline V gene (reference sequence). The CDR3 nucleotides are TGTGCCAGTAGTATAATGGGACAGGGAGTCTACGAGCAGTACTTC. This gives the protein CASSIMGQGVYEQYF. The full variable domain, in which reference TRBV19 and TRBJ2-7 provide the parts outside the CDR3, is DGGITQSPKYLFRKEGQNVTLSCEQNLNHDAMYWYRQDPGQGLRLIYYSQIVNDFQKGDIAEGYSVSREKKESFPLTVTSAQKNPTAFYLCASSIMGQGVYEQYFGPGTRLTVT.

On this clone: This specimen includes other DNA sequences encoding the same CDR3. In DNA, the CDR3 is TGTGCCAGCAGTGGTTCACAGGGGCATAATTCACCCCTCCACTTT. Translation gives CASSGSQGHNSPLHF. The V and J genes are TRBV6-1 and TRBJ1-6; 7 nucleotides match TRBD1. The CDR3 totals 15 residues. Per germline, CDR1 MNHNS and CDR2 SASEGT. Losses at the gene ends were 4 bases for V and 5 bases for J; bases not matched to a gene: 5.

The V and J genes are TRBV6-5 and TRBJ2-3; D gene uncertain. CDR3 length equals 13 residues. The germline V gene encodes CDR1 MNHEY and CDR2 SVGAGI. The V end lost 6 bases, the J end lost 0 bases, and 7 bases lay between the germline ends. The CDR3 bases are TGTGCCAGCAGAAGTACTAGCACAGATACGCAGTATTTT. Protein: CASRSTSTDTQYF.

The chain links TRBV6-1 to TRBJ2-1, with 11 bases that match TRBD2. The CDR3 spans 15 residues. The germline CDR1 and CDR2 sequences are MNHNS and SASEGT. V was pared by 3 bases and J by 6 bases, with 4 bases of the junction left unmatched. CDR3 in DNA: TGTGCCAGCAGTGAGATAGCGGGGGGGCCCAATGAGCAGTTCTTC. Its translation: CASSEIAGGPNEQFF.